This passage covers 22 T cell receptor beta chains from one sample sequenced in a study of T cells in Graves' hyperthyroidism and ophthalmopathy. RNA transcripts yielded amplified TCR beta CDR3 regions. HTBI primers were used for first-round RT-PCR of the TCR CDR3. TCRdb reprocessed the multiplex PCR reads with MiXCR, giving one entry per CDR3 protein. The sample yields under 300,000 distinct CDR3 sequences, 25% to 30% seen once. Sequencing input: blood. Source of these receptors: a man aged 35-49 years with Graves' hyperthyroidism that later progressed to Graves' ophthalmopathy.

This clonotype has a count of ten or more. The chain joins TRBV29-1 to TRBJ1-2; a possible D gene is TRBD1 (6 bases). CDR1 SQVTM and CDR2 ANQGSEA come from the germline V gene. The CDR3 length is 9 residues. The CDR3 DNA reads TGCTCACACAGGGATGGCTACACCTTC. This encodes CSHRDGYTF.

This rearrangement joins TRBV28 to TRBJ1-1; D call uncertain. The germline V gene encodes CDR1 MDHEN and CDR2 SYDVKM. V was shortened by 5 bases and J by 4 bases, with 11 bases between the two germline ends. CDR3 length: 13 amino acids. CDR3 residues: CASSLIGSTEAFF. CDR3 coding DNA: TGTGCCAGCAGTCTTATCGGATCCACTGAAGCTTTCTTT.

This clonotype was seen ten or more times. V gene TRBV19 combines with J gene TRBJ2-2; D not resolved. The V end was cut by 6 bases, the J end by 2 bases, with 7 bases between. Germline CDR1 reads LNHDA; CDR2 reads SQIVND (reference sequence). The length of the CDR3 is 13 residues. DNA for the CDR3: TGTGCCAGTAGGGGTTATAACACCGGGGAGCTGTTTTTT. It is translated as CASRGYNTGELFF.

This clonotype was counted ten times or more. The gene calls are TRBV11-1 and TRBJ2-7; no definite D call. V gave up 2 bases and J gave up 5 bases, with 7 bases separating them. CDR1 and CDR2 from the germline V gene are SGHAT and FQDESV (reference sequence). The CDR3 is 12 residues long. Written as DNA, the CDR3 is TGTGCCAGCAGCTTAAATCCTAACGAGCAGTACTTC. It specifies CASSLNPNEQYF.

Ten or more counts support this clonotype. The V call is TRBV5-1, the J call TRBJ1-5, with a possible D match to TRBD1 (6 bases). The CDR3 spans 15 residues. Germline lookup yields CDR1 SGHRS and CDR2 YFSETQ. V dropped 1 base and J dropped 3 bases, with 11 bases sitting between them. The CDR3 loop is CASSLSGVYNQPQHF. Written as DNA, the CDR3 is TGCGCCAGCAGCTTGTCAGGGGTCTACAATCAGCCCCAGCATTTT.

This clonotype was detected many times. The V and J genes are TRBV6-2 or TRBV6-3 and TRBJ1-5, with a tentative D call TRBD1 (5 bases). Trimming removed 7 bases from V and 5 bases from J, with 15 bases in between. The CDR3 contains 14 residues. Germline V gene data show CDR1 as MNHEY and CDR2 as SVGEGT. Here the CDR3 reads CASTKAGGDQPQHF. As DNA, the CDR3 is TGTGCCAGCACCAAGGCCGGGGGAGATCAGCCCCAGCATTTT.

The chain joins TRBV18 to TRBJ1-3; tentative D call: TRBD1 (5 bases). Germline V gene data show CDR1 as KGHSH and CDR2 as LQKENI. V lost 0 bases to trimming and J lost 0 bases, with 9 bases between them. CDR3 length equals 16 residues. The CDR3 DNA reads TGTGCCAGCTCACCACCGGGACGGAACTCTGGAAACACCATATATTTT. It translates to CASSPPGRNSGNTIYF.

This clonotype came up many times. The chain employs TRBV12-3 or TRBV12-4 and TRBJ1-1; 10 bases agree with TRBD1. This CDR3 is built from 15 residues. J gave up 1 base and V 5 bases, and 4 bases lay outside the gene matches. The CDR3 DNA reads TGTGCCAGCAGTCCGGACAGGGGGGGGAACACTGAAGCTTTCTTT. Amino acid sequence: CASSPDRGGNTEAFF.

This clonotype was seen many times. The V call is TRBV14, the J call TRBJ1-2; D gene uncertain. Germline assignment: CDR1 SGHDN and CDR2 FVKESK. V lost 2 bases to trimming and J lost 4 bases, with 11 bases between them. The CDR3 totals 14 residues. This chain's CDR3 is CASSQLSTLYGYTF. For the CDR3, the DNA is TGTGCCAGCAGCCAACTCAGCACACTCTATGGCTACACCTTC.

This clonotype was counted ten times or more. The chain carries TRBV6-5 and TRBJ2-7; TRBD1 agrees at 7 bases. There are 15 residues in the CDR3. With 0 bases clipped from V and 3 bases from J, the junction kept 5 bases outside the gene matches. Germline values: CDR1 MNHEY, CDR2 SVGAGI. This CDR3 is CASSYSEPGGYEQYF. CDR3 nucleotide sequence: TGTGCCAGCAGTTACTCCGAGCCAGGGGGCTACGAGCAGTACTTC.

Ten or more counts support this clonotype. The chain links TRBV28 to TRBJ2-5, with 8 bases matching TRBD1. This CDR3 is built from 15 residues. Germline V CDR1 and CDR2: MDHEN, SYDVKM. With V trimmed by 5 bases and J by 6 bases, 11 bases remained unmatched. CDR3 in amino acids: CASSRSLTGGQTQYF. The CDR3 DNA follows: TGTGCCAGCAGTCGTTCCCTAACAGGGGGACAGACCCAGTACTTC.

This clonotype was counted ten times or more. The V call is TRBV12-3 or TRBV12-4, the J call TRBJ1-1; D ambiguous. This CDR3 has 11 residues. V dropped 6 bases and J dropped 9 bases, with 11 bases sitting between them. The CDR3: CASRSRAKAFF. CDR3 DNA sequence: TGTGCCAGCAGGTCTCGGGCGAAAGCTTTCTTT.

This clonotype has only a few counts. This chain connects TRBV12-3 or TRBV12-4 to TRBJ2-7, with TRBD2 as a possible D gene (6 bases). Trimming took 6 bases from V and 7 from J, leaving 16 bases between them. The CDR3 covers 13 residues. Here the CDR3 reads CASSRGNPGEQYF. DNA for the CDR3: TGTGCCAGCAGCCGGGGGAACCCCGGTGAGCAGTACTTC.

This clonotype was recorded many times. The CDR3 here is CSVGNRANTGELFF. In nucleotides, the CDR3 is TGCAGCGTTGGAAACAGGGCGAACACCGGGGAGCTGTTTTTT. The gene calls are TRBV29-1 and TRBJ2-2; possible D gene TRBD1, 6 bases. Trimming pared 4 bases from V and 0 bases from J, leaving 9 bases between. This CDR3 is built from 14 residues. The germline V gene has CDR1 SQVTM and CDR2 ANQGSEA.

The chain combines TRBV28 with TRBJ1-2; maybe TRBD1 (6 bases). Trimming left V 6 bases short and J 7 bases short, with 12 bases between. CDR1 is MDHEN and CDR2 is SYDVKM in the germline V gene. This CDR3 spans 12 amino acids. In DNA, the CDR3 is TGTGCCAGCAGCATGGGGGGGCTTGGCTACACCTTC. It translates to CASSMGGLGYTF.

This clonotype was counted at least ten times. This chain links TRBV24-1 with TRBJ1-2; 7 bases map to TRBD1. Germline V gene lookup returns CDR1 KGHDR and CDR2 SFDVKD. V lost 5 bases to trimming and J lost 4 bases; unmatched junction nucleotides: 6. This CDR3 spans 14 amino acids. CDR3 protein: CATSAATGSYGYTF. In DNA form, the CDR3 reads TGTGCCACCAGTGCCGCGACAGGGTCCTATGGCTACACCTTC.

This clonotype was seen many times. The J gene is TRBJ2-7, the V gene TRBV6-5; 9 bases match TRBD1. CDR3 size: 14 residues. Germline CDR1 and CDR2: MNHEY and SVGAGI. Trimming took 4 bases from V and 5 from J; bases not matched to a gene: 6. The CDR3 coding sequence is TGTGCCAGCAGTTTGGACAGGGGTATCCACGAGCAGTACTTC. This codes for CASSLDRGIHEQYF.

As regards this clonotype: A much larger clone lies a single base off, so this may be a read error. The chain carries TRBV24-1 and TRBJ2-7; 10 bases are a match to TRBD1. The length of the CDR3 is 16 residues. Germline CDR1 is KGHDR and CDR2 is SFDVKD. Trimming removed 3 bases from V and 2 bases from J; junction bases left unmatched: 6. CDR3 in amino acids: CATSDRGTGETYEQYF. CDR3 DNA sequence: TGTGCCACCAGTGATCGAGGGACAGGGGAGACCTACGAGCAGTACTTC.

This clonotype was detected many times. This chain joins TRBV12-3 or TRBV12-4 and TRBJ1-6; 7 nucleotides align to TRBD1. The CDR3 length is 15 residues. V shed 6 bases and J 10 bases; nucleotides not matched to a gene: 12. The CDR3 loop reads CASRPPWDRSSPLHF. CDR3 DNA: TGTGCCAGCAGACCCCCCTGGGACAGATCATCACCCCTCCACTTT.

This clonotype was detected many times. The V and J genes are TRBV30 and TRBJ2-4, with unresolved D. Trimming removed 5 bases at V and 5 bases at J, with 7 bases between. This CDR3 region has 11 residues. Germline V gives CDR1 GTSNPN, CDR2 SVGIG (reference sequence). The CDR3: CAWASENIQYF. In DNA form, the CDR3 reads TGTGCCTGGGCCTCAGAAAACATTCAGTACTTC.

This clonotype was observed at least ten times. V is TRBV20-1 and J is TRBJ2-7, with D possibly being TRBD1 or TRBD2 (5 bases each). V dropped 3 bases and J dropped 4 bases, with 19 bases sitting between them. The V gene's germline CDR1 is DFQATT and CDR2 SNEGSKA (reference sequence). The CDR3 is made up of 15 amino acids. The DNA for the CDR3 is TGCAGTGCTAGTTCAGGGTTCACTAGGGATTACGAGCAGTACTTC. Translating gives CSASSGFTRDYEQYF.

This clonotype was recorded many times. V and J are TRBV11-3 and TRBJ1-2; TRBD1 agrees at 10 bases. V dropped 5 bases and J dropped 8; count of bases not matched to a gene: 14. The CDR3 has 16 residues. CDR1 SGHNT and CDR2 YENEEA come from the germline V gene. The CDR3 nucleotides read TGTGCCAGCAGCGGACGACAGGGGGCCCAACCTAGGGGCTACACCTTC. It yields the protein CASSGRQGAQPRGYTF.